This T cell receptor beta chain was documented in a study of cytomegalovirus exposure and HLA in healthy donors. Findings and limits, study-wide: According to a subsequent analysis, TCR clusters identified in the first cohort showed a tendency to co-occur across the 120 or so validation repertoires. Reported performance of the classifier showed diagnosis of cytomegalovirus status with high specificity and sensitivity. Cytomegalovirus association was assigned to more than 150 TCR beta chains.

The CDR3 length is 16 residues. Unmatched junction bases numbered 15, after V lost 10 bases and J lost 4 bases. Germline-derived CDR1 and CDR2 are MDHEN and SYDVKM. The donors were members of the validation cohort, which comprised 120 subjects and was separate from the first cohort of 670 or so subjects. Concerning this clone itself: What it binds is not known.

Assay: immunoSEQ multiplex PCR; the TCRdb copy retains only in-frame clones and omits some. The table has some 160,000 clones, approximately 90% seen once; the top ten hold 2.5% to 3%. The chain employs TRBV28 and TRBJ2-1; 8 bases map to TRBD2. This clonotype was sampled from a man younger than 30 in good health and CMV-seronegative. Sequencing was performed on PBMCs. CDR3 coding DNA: TGTGCCACCCTAATCGGGGCGGGAGGATCTTACAATGAGCAGTTCTTC. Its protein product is CATLIGAGGSYNEQFF.